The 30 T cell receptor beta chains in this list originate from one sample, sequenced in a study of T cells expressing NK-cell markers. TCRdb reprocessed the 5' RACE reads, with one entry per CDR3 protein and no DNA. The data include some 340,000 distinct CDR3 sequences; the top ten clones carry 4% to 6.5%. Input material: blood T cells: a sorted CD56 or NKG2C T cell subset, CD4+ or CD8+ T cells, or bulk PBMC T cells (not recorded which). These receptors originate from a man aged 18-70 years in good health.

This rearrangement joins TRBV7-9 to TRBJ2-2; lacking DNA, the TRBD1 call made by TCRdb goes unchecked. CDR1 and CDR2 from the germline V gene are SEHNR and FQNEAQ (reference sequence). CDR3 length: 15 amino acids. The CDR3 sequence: CASSSRTENTGELFF.

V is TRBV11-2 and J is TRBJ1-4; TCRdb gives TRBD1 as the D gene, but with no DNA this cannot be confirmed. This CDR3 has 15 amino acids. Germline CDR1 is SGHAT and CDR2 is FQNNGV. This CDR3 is CASSSQGATNEKLFF. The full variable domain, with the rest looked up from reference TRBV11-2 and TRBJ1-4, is EAGVAQSPRYKIIEKRQSVAFWCNPISGHATLYWYQQILGQGPKLLIQFQNNGVVDDSQLPKDRFSAERLKGVDSTLKIQPAKLEDSAVYLCASSSQGATNEKLFFGSGTQLSVL.

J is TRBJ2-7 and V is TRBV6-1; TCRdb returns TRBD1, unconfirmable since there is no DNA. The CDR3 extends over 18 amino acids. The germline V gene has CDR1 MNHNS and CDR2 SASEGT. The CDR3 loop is CASSVGRWGQDLSYEQYF.

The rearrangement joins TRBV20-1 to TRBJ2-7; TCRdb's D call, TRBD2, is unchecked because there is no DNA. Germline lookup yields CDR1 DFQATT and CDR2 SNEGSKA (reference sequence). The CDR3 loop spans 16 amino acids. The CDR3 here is CSAGLSSGGVSYEQYF.

Here the CDR3 reads CSARIHRGVSNEQFF. The J gene is TRBJ2-1, the V gene TRBV20-1; checking the TCRdb D call of TRBD1 is not possible without DNA. Germline loops: CDR1 DFQATT, CDR2 SNEGSKA (reference sequence). The CDR3 has 15 amino acids.

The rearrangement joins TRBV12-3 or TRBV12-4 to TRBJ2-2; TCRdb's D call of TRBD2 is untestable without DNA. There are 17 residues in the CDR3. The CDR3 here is CASIGGWGGLHTGELFF.

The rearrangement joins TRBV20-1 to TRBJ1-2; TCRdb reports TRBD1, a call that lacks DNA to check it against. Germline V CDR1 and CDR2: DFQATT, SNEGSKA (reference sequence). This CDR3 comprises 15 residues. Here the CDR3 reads CSASGGDRANYGFTF.

The CDR3 protein is CASREQGFGTDTQYF. This chain connects TRBV25-1 to TRBJ2-3; TCRdb reports TRBD1, a call that lacks DNA to check it against. Germline V lookup: CDR1 MGHDK, CDR2 SYGVNS. CDR3 length equals 15 residues.

The CDR3 is CASGLVLGTGSYEQYF. The gene calls are TRBV12-5 and TRBJ2-7; no DNA is available, so the TRBD1 call from TCRdb remains unchecked. The CDR3 runs to 16 residues. Per germline, CDR1 LGHNT and CDR2 FRNRAP.

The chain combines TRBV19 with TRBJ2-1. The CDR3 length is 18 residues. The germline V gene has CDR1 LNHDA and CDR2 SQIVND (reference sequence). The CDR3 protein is CASSIGKGSTSSYNEQFF.

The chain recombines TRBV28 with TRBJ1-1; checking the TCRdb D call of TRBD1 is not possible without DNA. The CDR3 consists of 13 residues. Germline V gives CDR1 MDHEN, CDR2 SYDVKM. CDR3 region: CASRLDRGTEAFF. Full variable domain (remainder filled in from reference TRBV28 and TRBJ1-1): DVKVTQSSRYLVKRTGEKVFLECVQDMDHENMFWYRQDPGLGLRLIYFSYDVKMKEKGDIPEGYSVSREKKERFSLILESASTNQTSMYLCASRLDRGTEAFFGQGTRLTVV.

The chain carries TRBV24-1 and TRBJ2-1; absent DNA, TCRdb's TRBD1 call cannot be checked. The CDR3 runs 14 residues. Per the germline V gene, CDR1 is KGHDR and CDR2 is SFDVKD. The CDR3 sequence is CATLLNRFANEQFF.

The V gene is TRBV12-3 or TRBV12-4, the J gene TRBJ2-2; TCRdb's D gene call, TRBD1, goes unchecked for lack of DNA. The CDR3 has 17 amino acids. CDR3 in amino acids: CASSPSGAGGRSGELFF.

This CDR3 reads CASSLVGGGSFFNEQFF. The J gene is TRBJ2-1, the V gene TRBV11-1. This CDR3 is 17 amino acids long. Germline CDR1 SGHAT, CDR2 FQDESV (reference sequence).

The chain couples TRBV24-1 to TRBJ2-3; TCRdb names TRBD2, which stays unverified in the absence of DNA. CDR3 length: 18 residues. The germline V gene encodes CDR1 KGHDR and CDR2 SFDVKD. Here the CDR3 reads CATSDSSTSGGHADTQYF.

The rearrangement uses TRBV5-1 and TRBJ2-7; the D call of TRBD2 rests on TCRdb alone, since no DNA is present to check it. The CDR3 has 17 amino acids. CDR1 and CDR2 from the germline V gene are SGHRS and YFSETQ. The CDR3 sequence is CASSPLPPASGGYEQYF.

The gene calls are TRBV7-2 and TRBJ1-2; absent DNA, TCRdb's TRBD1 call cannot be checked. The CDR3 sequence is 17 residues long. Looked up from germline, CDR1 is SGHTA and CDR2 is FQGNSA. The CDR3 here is CASSLARGTGPNYGYTF.

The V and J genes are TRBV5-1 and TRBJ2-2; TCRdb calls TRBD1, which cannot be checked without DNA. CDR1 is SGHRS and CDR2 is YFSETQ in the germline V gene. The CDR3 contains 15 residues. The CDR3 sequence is CASSLPGQATGELFF. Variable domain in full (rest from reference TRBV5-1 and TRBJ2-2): KAGVTQTPRYLIKTRGQQVTLSCSPISGHRSVSWYQQTPGQGLQFLFEYFSETQRNKGNFPGRFSGRQFSNSRSEMNVSTLELGDSALYLCASSLPGQATGELFFGEGSRLTVL.

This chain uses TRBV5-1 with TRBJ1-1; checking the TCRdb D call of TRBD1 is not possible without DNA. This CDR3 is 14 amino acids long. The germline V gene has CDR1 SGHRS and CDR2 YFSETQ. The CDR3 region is CASSEKTGVTEAFF.

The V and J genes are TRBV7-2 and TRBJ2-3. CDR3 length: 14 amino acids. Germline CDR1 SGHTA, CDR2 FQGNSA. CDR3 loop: CASSFGFATDTQYF.

The CDR3 sequence is CSATEDRGRRTQYF. The chain joins TRBV20-1 to TRBJ2-3; TCRdb gives TRBD1 as the D gene, but with no DNA this cannot be confirmed. Germline values: CDR1 DFQATT, CDR2 SNEGSKA (reference sequence). There are 14 residues in the CDR3.

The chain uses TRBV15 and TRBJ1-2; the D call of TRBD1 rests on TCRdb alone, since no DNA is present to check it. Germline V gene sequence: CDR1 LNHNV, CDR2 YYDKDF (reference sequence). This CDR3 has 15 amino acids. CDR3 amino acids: CATSRQQGVSYGYTF.

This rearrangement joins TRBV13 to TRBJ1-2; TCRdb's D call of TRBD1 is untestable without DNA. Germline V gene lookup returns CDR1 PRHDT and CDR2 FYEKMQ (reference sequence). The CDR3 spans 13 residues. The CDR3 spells CASSLRQGGGYTF.

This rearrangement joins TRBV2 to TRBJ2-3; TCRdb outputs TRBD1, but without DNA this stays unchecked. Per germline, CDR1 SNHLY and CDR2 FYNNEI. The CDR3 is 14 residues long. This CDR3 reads CASTWGRGADTQYF.

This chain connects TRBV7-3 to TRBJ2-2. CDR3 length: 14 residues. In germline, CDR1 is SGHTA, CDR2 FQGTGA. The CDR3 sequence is CASSLNSNTGELFF.

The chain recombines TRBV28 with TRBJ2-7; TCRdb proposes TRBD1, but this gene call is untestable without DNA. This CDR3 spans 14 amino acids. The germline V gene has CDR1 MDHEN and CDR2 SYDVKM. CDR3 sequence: CASSFRSTVRWQYF.

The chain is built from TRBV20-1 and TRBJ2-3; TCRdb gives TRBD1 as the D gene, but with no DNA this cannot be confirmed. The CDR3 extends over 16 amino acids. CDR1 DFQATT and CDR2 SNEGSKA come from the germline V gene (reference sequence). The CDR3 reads CSATRQGWGPTDTQYF.

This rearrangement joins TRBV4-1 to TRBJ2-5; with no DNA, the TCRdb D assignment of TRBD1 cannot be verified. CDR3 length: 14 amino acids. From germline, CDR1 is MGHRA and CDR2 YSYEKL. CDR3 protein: CASSQGYGGETQYF.

CDR3 sequence: CASSFTAEKYEQYF. The chain uses TRBV11-2 and TRBJ2-7. CDR1 is SGHAT and CDR2 is FQNNGV in the germline V gene. CDR3 length: 14 residues.

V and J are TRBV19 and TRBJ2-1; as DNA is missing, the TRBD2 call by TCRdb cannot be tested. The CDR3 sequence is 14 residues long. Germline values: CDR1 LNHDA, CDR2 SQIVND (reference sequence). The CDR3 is CASSLREGIDEQFF.